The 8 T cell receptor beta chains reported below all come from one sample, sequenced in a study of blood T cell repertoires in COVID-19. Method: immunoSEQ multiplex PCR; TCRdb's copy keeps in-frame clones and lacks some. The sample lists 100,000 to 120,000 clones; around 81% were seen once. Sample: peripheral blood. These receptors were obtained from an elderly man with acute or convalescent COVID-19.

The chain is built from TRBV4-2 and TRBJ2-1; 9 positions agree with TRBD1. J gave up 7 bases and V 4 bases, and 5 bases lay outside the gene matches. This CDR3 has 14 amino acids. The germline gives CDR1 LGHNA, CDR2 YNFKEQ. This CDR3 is CASSPRTGENEQFF. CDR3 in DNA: TGTGCCAGCAGCCCAAGGACAGGGGAAAATGAGCAGTTCTTC.

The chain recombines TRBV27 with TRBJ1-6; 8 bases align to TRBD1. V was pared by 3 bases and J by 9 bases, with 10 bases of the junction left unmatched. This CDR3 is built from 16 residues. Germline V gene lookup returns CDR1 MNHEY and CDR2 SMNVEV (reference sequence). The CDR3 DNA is TGTGCCAGCAGTTTTTCCCCGGGACAGGAGCTTTCACCCCTCCACTTT. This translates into CASSFSPGQELSPLHF.

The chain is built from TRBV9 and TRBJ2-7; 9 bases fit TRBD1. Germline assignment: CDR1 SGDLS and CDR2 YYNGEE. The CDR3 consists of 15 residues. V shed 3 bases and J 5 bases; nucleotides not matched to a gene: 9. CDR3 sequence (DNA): TGTGCCAGCAGCGCACTGACAGGGGGAATAGACGAGCAGTACTTC. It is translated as CASSALTGGIDEQYF.

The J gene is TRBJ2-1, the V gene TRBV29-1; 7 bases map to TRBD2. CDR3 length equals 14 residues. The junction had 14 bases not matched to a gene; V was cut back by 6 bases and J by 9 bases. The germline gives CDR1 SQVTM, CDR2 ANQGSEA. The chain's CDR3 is CSVPGGLLDLEQFF. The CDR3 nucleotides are TGCAGCGTCCCGGGAGGTCTACTAGATCTTGAGCAGTTCTTC.

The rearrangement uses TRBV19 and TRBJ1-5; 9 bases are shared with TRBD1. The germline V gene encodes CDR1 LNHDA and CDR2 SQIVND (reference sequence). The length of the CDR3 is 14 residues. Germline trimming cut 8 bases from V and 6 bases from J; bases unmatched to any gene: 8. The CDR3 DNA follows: TGTGCCAGTTGTTCCACGACAGGGGGTCAGCCCCAGCATTTT. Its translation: CASCSTTGGQPQHF.

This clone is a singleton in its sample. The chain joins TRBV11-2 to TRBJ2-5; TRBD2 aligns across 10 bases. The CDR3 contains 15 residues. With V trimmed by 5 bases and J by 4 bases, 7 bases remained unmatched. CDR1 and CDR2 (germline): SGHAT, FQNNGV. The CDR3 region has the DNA TGTGCCAGCAGCCTACGGACTAGCGGCCCAGAGACCCAGTACTTC. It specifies CASSLRTSGPETQYF.

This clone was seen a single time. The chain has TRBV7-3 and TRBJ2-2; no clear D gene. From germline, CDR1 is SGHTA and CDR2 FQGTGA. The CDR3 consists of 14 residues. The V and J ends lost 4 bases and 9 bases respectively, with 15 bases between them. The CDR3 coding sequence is TGTGCCAGCAGCTCCACTGAGGTATCTCGGGAGCTGTTTTTT. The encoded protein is CASSSTEVSRELFF.

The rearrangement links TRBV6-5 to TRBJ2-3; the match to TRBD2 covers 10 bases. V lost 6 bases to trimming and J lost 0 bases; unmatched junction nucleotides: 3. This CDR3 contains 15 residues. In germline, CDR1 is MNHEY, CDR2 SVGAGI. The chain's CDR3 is CASSKREGSTDTQYF. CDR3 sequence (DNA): TGTGCCAGCAGCAAGCGGGAGGGTAGCACAGATACGCAGTATTTT.